This T cell receptor beta chain was sequenced during a study of T cell repertoires and HLA-DP antigens. Measured with immunoSEQ multiplex PCR; TCRdb has only the in-frame clones, and not every one. This sample has 55,000 to 80,000 clones, with over 75% found just once. The ends were cut back, 7 bases at V and 4 bases at J, with 11 bases in the middle. The CDR3 has 13 residues. Germline CDR1 reads MNHEY; CDR2 reads SVGAGI. This clone was seen a handful of times. The target antigen is unknown. Average purity of the negatively selected CD4+ T cells was around 98%. This chain uses TRBV6-5 with TRBJ1-5; D call uncertain. Sequenced: CD4+ T cells from PBMCs. The clonotype was recovered from a man aged 55 to 70 in good health and CMV-seronegative. CDR3 nucleotide sequence: TGTGCCAGCATGGCAGCGAAAAATCAGCCCCAGCATTTT. Protein: CASMAAKNQPQHF.